This TCR beta chain originates from a study of blood T cell repertoires in COVID-19 (TCRdb year 2020). Regarding the complete study: Collaborator samples came from the United States, Italy and Spain and covered acute and convalescent phases of COVID-19. The material from the prospective study consisted of cDNA or gDNA derived from T cells, B-cell-depleted T cells, or PBMCs. Deeply sampled blood TCRbeta repertoires from subjects exposed to, actively infected with, or recovered from COVID-19 were included in the dataset. A freely available public database, intended as a resource for researchers studying the immune response to SARS-CoV-2, is where the repertoires were released. The samples were drawn from the first 160 participants of the ongoing ImmuneRACE study and from 1,254 subjects provided by 6 global collaborators. Nearly every sample came with metadata listing a de-identified subject ID, COVID-19 status, age in years and sex. Where HLA class I and class II types were available, the types were taken from metadata supplied by the sample provider, not from assay-based typing.

Another Seattle source contributed samples from volunteer blood donors who had recovered from COVID-19. The collaborating institutions used their own protocols to collect whole blood in K2EDTA tubes. For TCRbeta analysis, collaborators shipped samples as frozen whole blood, isolated PBMCs, or DNA extracted from either of those sample types. Overall study results and their limits: How much clinical and demographic metadata was included differed by source and by participant, and the metadata was provided uncurated.

As regards this clone: It lacks a known antigen. There are no base qualities to consult, and no much larger clone falls within one base.

TCRbeta CDR3 regions were amplified from genomic DNA by means of the immunoSEQ Assay, a bias-controlled multiplex PCR. In the source study's methods: The number of nucleated cells in each sample was estimated by amplification of reference gene primers within the assay. Sequence reads were collapsed and filtered to measure the absolute abundance of every unique TCRbeta CDR3 rearrangement. For each sample, productive Simpson clonality was calculated by taking the square root of Simpson's diversity index across productive rearrangements. The source is immuneACCESS, and TCRdb retained only in-frame sequences with V and J called. Part of the clones is not carried over; for the studies checked, unresolved V genes explain less than half of this, and the remainder is unexplained. Clone size and V and J calls were adopted from that table, with D and trimming inferred from the DNA. In all, the sample holds 200,000 to 250,000 clones, and 80% to 90% of those were seen once. The top ten hold around 2.2% of the sample.

The receptor's source is a man aged 25-45 years who had recovered from COVID-19. The specimen was peripheral blood.

Here is the DNA: TGTGCCAGCAGATCCGGGGGATATGGCTACACCTTC. Translated, it reads CASRSGGYGYTF. Recombination connected TRBV12-3 or TRBV12-4 to TRBJ1-2; 5 matching bases give a weak D call of TRBD1. Including the terminal cysteine and phenylalanine, the CDR3 comprises 12 residues. The kept DNA is CDR3 alone, 36 bases in frame from the first base. V is pared back by 6 bases and J by 5 bases, with 10 bases lying between the germline termini.